The TCR beta chain under discussion was sequenced for a study of blood T cell repertoires in COVID-19. Study-level background: There were acute and convalescent COVID-19 samples, and they came from the United States, Italy and Spain.

The CDR3 runs to 18 residues. The ends lost 6 bases at V and 5 bases at J; junction bases unmatched: 20. The germline CDR1 and CDR2 sequences are ENHRY and SYGVKD. Original analysis: Amplification with reference gene primers provided the estimates of nucleated cell counts. Some clones are missing from TCRdb's copy, which holds only in-frame ones; the method was immunoSEQ multiplex PCR. V, J and clone size are those of that table, while D and trimming were read from the DNA. The sample has approximately 72,000 clones; roughly 80% are singletons. The sequence came from a man in his forties or fifties with active COVID-19. This sequence joins TRBV10-3 and TRBJ1-2, with 8 bases matching TRBD1. Sequencing was done on a sample of peripheral blood. CDR3 residues: CAISGIRDRLQGGYGYTF. CDR3 DNA: TGTGCCATCAGCGGCATCCGGGACAGGCTCCAAGGGGGGTATGGCTACACCTTC.